This TCR beta chain derives from a study of blood T cell repertoires in COVID-19. Study at large: The origin of the acute and convalescent COVID-19 samples was the United States, Italy and Spain.

The table lists this clone with a few counts. The V gene's germline CDR1 is MNHEY and CDR2 SMNVEV (reference sequence). The CDR3 sequence is 14 residues long. Trimming left V 5 bases short and J 0 bases short, with 7 bases between. Participants, about 18 to 95 years old, spanned about two dozen US areas. Grouping used clinical history reported by participants in a survey and questionnaire. In the original workflow: Reference gene primer amplification gave nucleated cell count estimates. Data came from immunoSEQ multiplex PCR; TCRdb stores just in-frame clones and leaves some out. For V, J and clone size, that table is used; D and trimming come from the DNA. The sample shows 200,000 to 250,000 clones, about 87% of them seen only once.

This TCR came from a woman under 40 who had been exposed to COVID-19. The chain carries TRBV27 and TRBJ2-2; D gene uncertain. Sequenced material: PBMCs or T cells enriched from blood (not recorded which). The CDR3 region has the DNA TGTGCCAGCAGTCCCTCTACGAACACCGGGGAGCTGTTTTTT. Amino acid sequence: CASSPSTNTGELFF.